This record covers a single TCR beta chain. The sample originates from a study of shared clonotypes between healthy human individuals. In germline, CDR1 is SGHRS, CDR2 YFSETQ. V was trimmed by 0 bases and J by 4 bases, leaving 13 bases between them. CDR3 length: 15 amino acids. TCRdb keeps only in-frame clones here, not all; method: immunoSEQ multiplex PCR. The sample has 150,000 to 200,000 clones, 90% to 95% seen once. The V gene is TRBV5-1, the J gene TRBJ1-1; perhaps TRBD1 as D (6 bases). Sequencing was performed on naive CD4+ T cells sorted from blood. Subset given: CD45RA+ positively selected. The sequence was collected from a woman aged 25 to 39 in good health. Written as DNA, the CDR3 is TGCGCCAGCAGCTTGGCCGCGGGGGCGCGCACTGAAGCTTTCTTT. This sequence encodes CASSLAAGARTEAFF.